This is a list of T cell receptor beta chains from one sample in a study of control samples from healthy donors and cancer patients. The protocol was immunoSEQ multiplex PCR, while the TCRdb copy is restricted to in-frame clones and leaves out a portion. Here the sample spans 160,000 or so clones, around 94% being singletons. The sequenced sample was PBMCs. These receptors were taken from a man aged 55 to 70 with colorectal cancer. Each CDR3 is given with its conserved first and last residue. Each record gives: J gene, clone size, D gene, V gene, CDR3 DNA, CDR3 protein. A D gene is named only where the DNA matches it firmly. Size values are once, few and many counts, or a class for expanded clones, and some rows have none.

>TRBJ1-2|NA|NA|TRBV3-1/TRBV3-2
TGTGCCAGCAGCCTTAACAGGGCCAACTATGGCTACACCTTC
CASSLNRANYGYTF
>TRBJ2-2|NA|TRBD2|TRBV4-2
TGTGCCAGCAGCCGCGGGACTAGCCTTAACACCGGGGAGCTGTTTTTT
CASSRGTSLNTGELFF
>TRBJ1-1|NA|NA|TRBV4-1
TGCGCCAGCACCGCACGCACGGATAACACTGAAGCTTTCTTT
CASTARTDNTEAFF
>TRBJ2-5|NA|NA|TRBV6-1
TGTGCCAGCAGTGAATTTCACCAAGAGACCCAGTACTTC
CASSEFHQETQYF
>TRBJ2-3|NA|NA|TRBV30
TGTGCCTGGAGTGCGGGGTCCCGCACAGATACGCAGTATTTT
CAWSAGSRTDTQYF
>TRBJ2-1|NA|TRBD1|TRBV7-9
TGTGCCAGCAGCTTAGTGAGGGGGACAGGGGCCTACAATGAGCAGTTCTTC
CASSLVRGTGAYNEQFF
>TRBJ1-5|NA|TRBD1|TRBV6-2/TRBV6-3
TGTGCCAGCAGTTCGGGACAGGGACAGCCCCAGCATTTT
CASSSGQGQPQHF
>TRBJ1-4|NA|TRBD1|TRBV2
TGTGCCAGCAGTGTCGGACAGGCGAATGAAAAACTGTTTTTT
CASSVGQANEKLFF
>TRBJ1-5|NA|NA|TRBV6-2/TRBV6-3
TGTGCCAGCAGTACAGGGAGTTTTAGCAATCAGCCCCAGCATTTT
CASSTGSFSNQPQHF
>TRBJ2-3|NA|TRBD1|TRBV24-1
TGTGCCACCAGTGACGCTCCGGGACAGGGGAAGACAGATACGCAGTATTTT
CATSDAPGQGKTDTQYF
>TRBJ2-7|NA|TRBD1|TRBV14
TGTGCCAGCAGCCAACGGGACAGGGGAGCCTACGAGCAGTACTTC
CASSQRDRGAYEQYF
>TRBJ1-5|few|TRBD1|TRBV4-3
TGCGCCAGCAGCCAAGATCGGACAGGGAGTCAGCCCCAGCATTTT
CASSQDRTGSQPQHF
>TRBJ2-1|NA|TRBD2|TRBV5-1
TGCGCCAGCAGCTACACACTAGCGGGGTTGAATGAGCAGTTCTTC
CASSYTLAGLNEQFF
>TRBJ1-5|NA|NA|TRBV3-1/TRBV3-2
TGTGCCAGCAGGGCAGGGGACAATCAGCCCCAGCATTTT
CASRAGDNQPQHF
>TRBJ1-1|NA|NA|TRBV5-1
TGCGCCAGCAGCTTTAAACTTAACAGGGTGGGGAACACTGAAGCTTTCTTT
CASSFKLNRVGNTEAFF
>TRBJ2-1|NA|NA|TRBV27
TGTGCCAGCAGTTTTGGAGGCAGGGGCATTTCCAATGAGCAGTTCTTC
CASSFGGRGISNEQFF
>TRBJ2-3|NA|NA|TRBV19
TGTGCCAGTAGTAGCGGACCGAGCACAGATACGCAGTATTTT
CASSSGPSTDTQYF
>TRBJ2-1|NA|NA|TRBV27
TGTGCCAGCAGTTTAAGGTTTTGGGCAGGGAGCTCCTACAATGAGCAGTTCTTC
CASSLRFWAGSSYNEQFF
>TRBJ2-5|once|NA|TRBV18
TGTGCCAGCTCACCAGGGGCCACGAGGGAGACCCAGTACTTC
CASSPGATRETQYF
>TRBJ2-3|NA|TRBD2|TRBV4-3
TGCGCCAGCAGCCAAGATCTAGCGGGGGGAGGGACAGATACGCAGTATTTT
CASSQDLAGGGTDTQYF
>TRBJ2-1|NA|TRBD2|TRBV7-2
TGTGCCAGCAGCCCTCCCGCGCCGGGGGGATACAATGAGCAGTTCTTC
CASSPPAPGGYNEQFF
>TRBJ2-5|NA|NA|TRBV12-3/TRBV12-4
TGTGCCAGCAGCCCGGGACGGAAAGAGACCCAGTACTTC
CASSPGRKETQYF
>TRBJ2-3|once|TRBD2|TRBV19
TGTGCCAGTACCAGCGGGGCTGCAGATACGCAGTATTTT
CASTSGAADTQYF
>TRBJ1-4|NA|TRBD1|TRBV7-9
TGTGCCAGCAGTCCCGGACAGGGTGCAACTAATGAAAAACTGTTTTTT
CASSPGQGATNEKLFF
>TRBJ1-2|NA|NA|TRBV5-5
TGTGCCAGCAGCCCCGGACACGTCTATGGCTACACCTTC
CASSPGHVYGYTF
>TRBJ2-3|NA|NA|TRBV14
TGTGCCAGCAGCCAAGAACGTTTCCTTGAAGATACGCAGTATTTT
CASSQERFLEDTQYF
>TRBJ1-6|NA|NA|TRBV5-1
TGCGCCAGCAGGGGGGACTATAATTCACCCCTCCACTTT
CASRGDYNSPLHF
>TRBJ2-7|NA|TRBD1|TRBV4-3
TGCGCCAGCAGCCAAGATAGGAACAGGGGAGACGAGCAGTACTTC
CASSQDRNRGDEQYF
>TRBJ1-1|NA|NA|TRBV6-2/TRBV6-3
TGTGCCAGCAGTTCGTTGTCGGGTGGGAACACTGAAGCTTTCTTT
CASSSLSGGNTEAFF
>TRBJ2-5|NA|NA|TRBV4-2
TGTGCCAGCAGCCAAGATAGGGGGGTTACTTTTAAGACCCAGTACTTC
CASSQDRGVTFKTQYF
>TRBJ1-6|NA|TRBD1|TRBV13
TGTGCCGGCAGCTATCGGACAGGGGCTAATTCACCCCTCCACTTT
CAGSYRTGANSPLHF
>TRBJ2-2|once|NA|TRBV25-1
TGTGCCAGCCGGAACGGCGGGACCGGGGAGCTGTTTTTT
CASRNGGTGELFF
>TRBJ1-2|NA|NA|TRBV30
TGTGCCTGGAGCCACTATGGCTACACCTTC
CAWSHYGYTF
>TRBJ2-3|NA|NA|TRBV6-5
TGTGCCAGCAGTTACGGCCCGGGGTTGGCAGATACGCAGTATTTT
CASSYGPGLADTQYF
>TRBJ2-5|NA|TRBD2|TRBV7-9
TGTGCCAGCAGCTTAGCCACCGGGACTACTAAAGAGACCCAGTACTTC
CASSLATGTTKETQYF
>TRBJ1-1|NA|NA|TRBV28
TGTGCCAGCAGTTTAGGGGTACGGGTGACTGAAGCTTTCTTT
CASSLGVRVTEAFF
>TRBJ1-2|NA|NA|TRBV6-6
TGTGCCAGCAGTTACAGGGCGGATGGCTACACCTTC
CASSYRADGYTF